This TCR beta chain was recorded in a study of cytomegalovirus exposure and HLA in healthy donors. General study results and limits: The classifier reportedly diagnosed cytomegalovirus status with high sensitivity and specificity.

Clones were read by immunoSEQ multiplex PCR, and TCRdb kept only the in-frame ones, dropping some. The profile shows about 76,000 clones, 94% of them singletons. Details on this clone: Its antigen remains unidentified.

CDR3 length: 19 amino acids. The germline V gene encodes CDR1 LNHNV and CDR2 YYDKDF (reference sequence). Trimming at V came to 1 base and at J to 1 base, leaving 7 bases not matched to a gene. The receptor was derived from a man aged 18 to 35 in good health and CMV-seropositive. The chain has TRBV15 and TRBJ2-3; 14 nucleotides agree with TRBD2. Material: PBMCs. The CDR3 region has the DNA TGTGCCACCAGCAGAGGGGGGACTAGCGGGAGTCTCGGCACAGATACGCAGTATTTT. Its protein is CATSRGGTSGSLGTDTQYF.